Below, one T cell receptor beta chain is given with its context. As yet, its antigen is unknown. The entry originates in a study of CD8 T cells in Susac syndrome. Whole-study findings and limits: As the study acknowledged, the number of individuals in its TCR sequencing and HLA analysis was relatively small.

Random hexamers primed reverse transcription of about 0.5 to 1 ug RNA. The amplification used immunoSEQ multiplex PCR on TCR beta CDR3; it spanned 54 Vbeta and 13 Jbeta. TCRdb re-analysed the immunoSEQ multiplex PCR reads in MiXCR, keeping a single row per CDR3 protein. The sample includes about 140,000 distinct CDR3 sequences, around 94% of them seen just once. The study sequenced TCR beta in blood CD8+ and CD4+ T cells. CDR3 length: 12 residues. The ends were cut back, 8 bases at V and 1 base at J, with 8 bases in the middle. Germline V gene data show CDR1 as LGHDT and CDR2 as YNNKEL (reference sequence).

The V call is TRBV3-1, the J call TRBJ1-2; D possibly corresponds to TRBD1 (6 bases). The receptor was isolated from a human donor in good health. Sequenced sample: CD4+ T cells from PBMCs. The CDR3 is CASGGLNYGYTF. The CDR3 DNA reads as TGTGCCAGCGGGGGGCTTAACTATGGCTACACCTTC. Variable domain in full (rest from reference TRBV3-1 and TRBJ1-2): DTAVSQTPKYLVTQMGNDKSIKCEQNLGHDTMYWYKQDSKKFLKIMFSYNNKELIINETVPNRFSPKSPDKAHLNLHINSLELGDSAVYFCASGGLNYGYTFGSGTRLTVV.